The present entry profiles one T cell receptor beta chain with its context. This record belongs to a study of blood T cell repertoires in COVID-19. As for the study in general: Samples came from the United States, Italy and Spain, spanning acute and convalescent COVID-19. In each case, the material was cDNA or gDNA derived from T cells, B-cell-depleted T cells, or PBMCs.

Original data processing: Reference gene primer amplification gave nucleated cell count estimates. This table comes from immunoSEQ multiplex PCR, and its TCRdb copy is limited to in-frame clones, with some not included. V, J and clone size derive from that table, while D and trimming were established from the DNA sequence. This sample has more than 25,000 clones, with more than 70% found just once. There are 14 residues in the CDR3. The sample taken for sequencing was peripheral blood. The clonotype comes from a woman aged 35 to 49 with active or convalescent COVID-19. This rearrangement joins TRBV21-1 to TRBJ1-2. TRBV21-1 is classified as a pseudogene. CDR3: CAIIIIPGTSGYTF. The CDR3 DNA is TGTGCCATCATAATTATCCCCGGTACCTCTGGCTACACCTTC.